This entry lists 22 T cell receptor beta chains sequenced from one sample in a study of T cell changes during pregnancy in multiple sclerosis. The method was immunoSEQ multiplex PCR; TCRdb's version includes in-frame clones alone and lacks a portion of them. This sample yields 74,000 or so clones, of which around nine tenths are seen a single time; around 0.2% belongs to the top ten. The specimen was CD4+ T cells from peripheral blood mononuclear cells, collected before pregnancy. Receptors originate from a female donor with multiple sclerosis, enrolled in a pregnancy study.

This sequence joins TRBV5-6 and TRBJ2-3, with TRBD2 identical over 7 bases. Germline CDR1 reads SGHDT; CDR2 reads YYEEEE. V gave up 0 bases and J gave up 5 bases; unmatched junction bases: 6. The CDR3 totals 15 residues. The CDR3 coding sequence is TGTGCCAGCAGCTTGGTGGGAGGGAAGGGAGATACGCAGTATTTT. Translated, it gives CASSLVGGKGDTQYF. The complete variable domain, with remaining parts taken from reference TRBV5-6 and TRBJ2-3, reads DAGVTQSPTHLIKTRGQQVTLRCSPKSGHDTVSWYQQALGQGPQFIFQYYEEEERQRGNFPDRFSGHQFPNYSSELNVNALLLGDSALYLCASSLVGGKGDTQYFGPGTRLTVL.

The CDR3 DNA sequence: TGTGCCAGCAGGAAACTAGCGGGAGCTTACAATGAGCAGTTCTTC. The encoded protein is CASRKLAGAYNEQFF. The V call is TRBV27, the J call TRBJ2-1, with 11 positions matching TRBD2. The CDR3 is 15 residues long. Germline-derived CDR1 and CDR2 are MNHEY and SMNVEV (reference sequence). The V gene end was trimmed by 6 bases and the J gene end by 4 bases; junction bases not matched to a gene: 5.

The chain employs TRBV19 and TRBJ1-5; D is uncertain. Trimming removed 7 bases at V and 5 bases at J, with 15 bases between. The CDR3 has 14 amino acids. Germline assignment: CDR1 LNHDA and CDR2 SQIVND (reference sequence). DNA for the CDR3: TGTGCCAGTACCCCAGGAAACCCTCATCAGCCCCAGCATTTT. Protein sequence: CASTPGNPHQPQHF.

The chain links TRBV5-1 to TRBJ2-1; TRBD2 aligns across 16 bases. This CDR3 contains 18 residues. The V and J ends lost 3 bases and 2 bases, in that order; junction bases with no gene match: 5. Germline loops: CDR1 SGHRS, CDR2 YFSETQ. DNA for the CDR3: TGCGCCAGCAGCTCTCCGGGACTAGCGGGAGGGCCCTACAATGAGCAGTTCTTC. Protein sequence: CASSSPGLAGGPYNEQFF.

V is TRBV9 and J is TRBJ1-1; no definite D call. V shed 0 bases and J shed 3 bases, with 6 bases lying between them. The CDR3 spans 13 residues. The germline V gene encodes CDR1 SGDLS and CDR2 YYNGEE. The CDR3 protein is CASSVESYTEAFF. The DNA of the CDR3 is TGTGCCAGCAGCGTAGAGAGCTACACTGAAGCTTTCTTT.

V usage is TRBV30 and J usage is TRBJ1-2, with unresolved D. The length of the CDR3 is 13 residues. Between the trimmed V and J ends, which lost 3 bases and 4 bases, there was a span of 12 bases. Germline V gives CDR1 GTSNPN, CDR2 SVGIG (reference sequence). The CDR3 is CAWSLERSYGYTF. CDR3 coding DNA: TGTGCCTGGAGCTTAGAGAGAAGCTATGGCTACACCTTC. Full variable domain (remainder filled in from reference TRBV30 and TRBJ1-2): SQTIHQWPATLVQPVGSPLSLECTVEGTSNPNLYWYRQAAGRGLQLLFYSVGIGQISSEVPQNLSASRPQDRQFILSSKKLLLSDSGFYLCAWSLERSYGYTFGSGTRLTVV.

The chain combines TRBV5-6 with TRBJ2-6; no firm D call. The CDR3 runs to 18 residues. V lost 7 bases, J lost 0 bases, and 20 bases lay in between. Germline V gene lookup returns CDR1 SGHDT and CDR2 YYEEEE. The CDR3 nucleotides are TGTGCCAGCGCTAAGAGGTTACTGACCCGCTCTGGGGCCAACGTCCTGACTTTC. Protein sequence: CASAKRLLTRSGANVLTF.

This clone was seen a few times. Different DNA sequences within this sample yield the same CDR3. The chain links TRBV2 to TRBJ1-5; D uncertain. Trimming cost V 6 bases and J 3 bases, with 9 bases left between them. The germline V gene has CDR1 SNHLY and CDR2 FYNNEI. CDR3 length: 13 residues. The CDR3 is CASRSGSNQPQHF. The CDR3 nucleotides read TGTGCCAGCAGGTCGGGGTCCAATCAGCCCCAGCATTTT.

The gene calls are TRBV6-1 and TRBJ2-2; 8 nucleotides match TRBD1. CDR3 size: 15 residues. Germline CDR1 and CDR2: MNHNS and SASEGT. The V and J ends lost 4 bases and 4 bases, in that order; junction bases with no gene match: 5. Here the CDR3 DNA reads TGTGCCAGCAGTGGCAGGACAGGGATCACCGGGGAGCTGTTTTTT. Its protein is CASSGRTGITGELFF.

This clone was seen a few times. The rearrangement links TRBV25-1 to TRBJ1-1; D is uncertain. Germline V gene lookup returns CDR1 MGHDK and CDR2 SYGVNS. Between the trimmed V and J ends, which lost 5 bases and 3 bases, there was a span of 10 bases. There are 13 residues in the CDR3. The CDR3 is CASSIYGDTEAFF. For the CDR3, the DNA is TGTGCCAGCAGTATATACGGGGACACTGAAGCTTTCTTT.

This clone showed up just a few times. The chain joins TRBV15 to TRBJ1-6; no definite D call. V was trimmed by 1 base and J by 0 bases, leaving 7 bases between them. This CDR3 has 16 residues. From germline, CDR1 is LNHNV and CDR2 YYDKDF (reference sequence). The DNA of the CDR3 is TGTGCCACCAGCAGAGGAGGGAGCTCCTATAATTCACCCCTCCACTTT. Translation gives CATSRGGSSYNSPLHF.

J is TRBJ2-1 and V is TRBV15, with 8 bases fitting TRBD2. V shed 1 base, J shed 7 bases, and the junction held 15 bases outside the gene matches. Germline values: CDR1 LNHNV, CDR2 YYDKDF (reference sequence). CDR3 length equals 18 residues. The CDR3 DNA is TGTGCCACCAGCAGAGGAGCGGGAGCGCACTTTGGGGTGAATGAGCAGTTCTTC. Residues: CATSRGAGAHFGVNEQFF.

This chain links TRBV19 with TRBJ2-2, with D perhaps matching TRBD1 (7 bases). There are 14 residues in the CDR3. CDR1 and CDR2 from the germline V gene are LNHDA and SQIVND (reference sequence). Trimming shortened V by 4 bases and J by 7 bases, and 13 bases separated the two germline ends. CDR3 nucleotides: TGTGCCAGTAGTAAGGACCAGGGGGGCGGGGAGCTGTTTTTT. It specifies CASSKDQGGGELFF.

The chain has TRBV27 and TRBJ2-5; D remains unclear. The ends were cut back, 8 bases at V and 1 base at J, with 11 bases in the middle. Germline CDR1 is MNHEY and CDR2 is SMNVEV (reference sequence). The CDR3 runs to 13 residues. The CDR3 loop reads CASARRLQETQYF. CDR3 DNA: TGTGCCAGCGCACGCAGGCTCCAAGAGACCCAGTACTTC.

The V and J genes are TRBV19 and TRBJ1-2, with 10 bases lining up with TRBD1. After removal of 3 bases from V and 8 bases from J, the junction contained 3 bases not matched to a gene. Germline CDR1 LNHDA, CDR2 SQIVND (reference sequence). The CDR3 is 13 amino acids. In DNA, the CDR3 is TGTGCCAGTAGTATCGGACAGGGGGGGGGCTACACCTTC. The encoded protein is CASSIGQGGGYTF.

V and J are TRBV5-1 and TRBJ2-7; possible D gene TRBD2, 5 bases. Germline assignment: CDR1 SGHRS and CDR2 YFSETQ. V was shortened by 2 bases and J by 0 bases, with 9 bases between the two germline ends. CDR3 length: 14 residues. The DNA of the CDR3 is TGCGCCAGCAGCTTCGGCAGCGGCTCCTACGAGCAGTACTTC. This sequence encodes CASSFGSGSYEQYF. Combining the CDR3 with reference TRBV5-1 and TRBJ2-7 gives the whole variable domain KAGVTQTPRYLIKTRGQQVTLSCSPISGHRSVSWYQQTPGQGLQFLFEYFSETQRNKGNFPGRFSGRQFSNSRSEMNVSTLELGDSALYLCASSFGSGSYEQYFGPGTRLTVT.

This clone was detected a few times. The chain couples TRBV27 to TRBJ1-2, with D possibly TRBD1 on 6 matching bases. Trimming pared 5 bases from V and 4 bases from J, leaving 14 bases between. Per germline, CDR1 MNHEY and CDR2 SMNVEV (reference sequence). The CDR3 runs 14 residues. The CDR3 region has the DNA TGTGCCAGCAGTCTAAAGGGGGAAGGCTATGGCTACACCTTC. Amino acid sequence: CASSLKGEGYGYTF.

V usage is TRBV30 and J usage is TRBJ2-7; 10 nucleotides match TRBD2. The CDR3 runs 14 residues. Germline lookup yields CDR1 GTSNPN and CDR2 SVGIG (reference sequence). The V and J ends lost 0 bases and 4 bases, in that order; junction bases with no gene match: 3. The CDR3 nucleotides read TGTGCCTGGAGTGTAGCGGGAGGGAAGTACGAGCAGTACTTC. This translates into CAWSVAGGKYEQYF.

The chain links TRBV15 to TRBJ2-5; 9 positions match TRBD2. This CDR3 is 15 amino acids long. CDR1 and CDR2 from the germline V gene are LNHNV and YYDKDF (reference sequence). V trimming: 5 bases; J trimming: 4 bases; junction bases outside the gene matches: 8. CDR3 sequence (DNA): TGTGCCACCAGCCGGAGAGCGGGGGGTGGAGAGACCCAGTACTTC. This gives the protein CATSRRAGGGETQYF.

The V gene is TRBV2, the J gene TRBJ1-4; D not certain. V was pared by 1 base and J by 0 bases, with 6 bases between. CDR1 is SNHLY and CDR2 is FYNNEI in the germline V gene. The CDR3 loop spans 15 amino acids. This CDR3 is CASSEGRATNEKLFF. The CDR3 DNA reads TGTGCCAGCAGTGAAGGGAGAGCAACTAATGAAAAACTGTTTTTT.

The rearrangement joins TRBV28 to TRBJ2-7; 9 bases map to TRBD1. V gave up 5 bases and J gave up 7 bases; unmatched junction bases: 6. The CDR3 is made up of 13 amino acids. Germline CDR1 is MDHEN and CDR2 is SYDVKM. The CDR3 DNA reads as TGTGCCAGCAGTCCCACAGGGGGCGCGGAGCAGTACTTC. The encoded protein is CASSPTGGAEQYF.

This chain connects TRBV5-5 to TRBJ1-2; D call uncertain. The germline V and J ends were trimmed by 0 bases and 4 bases, with 7 bases remaining between them. Germline loops: CDR1 SGHKS, CDR2 YYEKEE (reference sequence). This CDR3 spans 13 amino acids. CDR3 bases: TGTGCCAGCAGCTTGGCGCCCGGCTATGGCTACACCTTC. It codes for CASSLAPGYGYTF.